The clone carrying this T cell receptor beta chain turned up a few times. Losses at the gene ends were 4 bases for V and 0 bases for J; bases not matched to a gene: 3. CDR3 length: 14 residues. The V gene's germline CDR1 is SGHRS and CDR2 YFSETQ. The repertoire was sequenced with immunoSEQ multiplex PCR; TCRdb's copy has only in-frame clones and lacks some. The repertoire has around 150,000 clones, approximately 90% of them found once; the top ten carry less than 2.5%. This sample is part of a study of blood T cell repertoires in COVID-19. Study-wide background: PBMCs, B-cell-depleted T cells, or T cells provided the cDNA or gDNA that made up the material.

The sequenced sample was peripheral blood. The chain recombines TRBV5-1 with TRBJ1-2, with TRBD1 matching over 7 bases. This TCR was sampled from a man aged 18 to 29 with acute or convalescent COVID-19. In DNA form, the CDR3 reads TGCGCCAGCAGCCCGACAGGGCCTAACTATGGCTACACCTTC. Encoded protein: CASSPTGPNYGYTF.